This T cell receptor (beta chain) comes out of a study of OX40 agonist ivuxolimab in advanced cancers. TCRdb keeps only in-frame clones here, not all; method: immunoSEQ multiplex PCR. This sample yields approximately 98,000 clones, of which around 90% are seen a single time; under 0.85% belongs to the top ten. The CDR3 consists of 15 residues. Germline CDR1 reads SGHRS; CDR2 reads YFSETQ. The V segment lost 4 bases and the J segment 9 bases; nucleotides outside the gene matches: 8. The sequencing used CD4+ or CD8+ T cells sorted from blood, collected in a trial of the OX40 agonist ivuxolimab. V gene TRBV5-1 combines with J gene TRBJ1-6; TRBD1 agrees at 9 bases. This TCR was recovered from an adult with an advanced solid tumor such as melanoma, head and neck, liver or kidney cancer. The CDR3 region has the DNA TGCGCCAGCAGCAGTTCCGGGACAGGGTTTTCACCCCTCCACTTT. It codes for CASSSSGTGFSPLHF.